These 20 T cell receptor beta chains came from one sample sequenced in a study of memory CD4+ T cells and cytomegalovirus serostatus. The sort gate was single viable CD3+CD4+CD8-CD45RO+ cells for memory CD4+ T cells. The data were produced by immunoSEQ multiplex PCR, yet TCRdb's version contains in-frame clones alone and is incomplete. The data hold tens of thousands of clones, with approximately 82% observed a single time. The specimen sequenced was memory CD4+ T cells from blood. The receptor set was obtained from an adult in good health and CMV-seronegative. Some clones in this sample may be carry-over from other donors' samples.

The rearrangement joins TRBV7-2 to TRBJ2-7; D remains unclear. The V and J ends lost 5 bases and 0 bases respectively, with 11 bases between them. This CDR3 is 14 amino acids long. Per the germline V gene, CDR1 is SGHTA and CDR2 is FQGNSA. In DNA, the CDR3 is TGTGCCAGCAGCCTAGAAACGAGCTCCTACGAGCAGTACTTC. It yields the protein CASSLETSSYEQYF.

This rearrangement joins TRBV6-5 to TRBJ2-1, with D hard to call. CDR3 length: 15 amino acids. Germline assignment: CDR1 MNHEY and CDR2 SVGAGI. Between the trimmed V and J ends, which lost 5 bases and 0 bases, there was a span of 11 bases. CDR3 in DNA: TGTGCCAGCAGTCCCCATAAATCCTCCTACAATGAGCAGTTCTTC. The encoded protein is CASSPHKSSYNEQFF.

CDR3 sequence reads: CSGNTGFEQFF. CDR3 DNA sequence: TGCAGTGGAAATACAGGGTTTGAGCAGTTCTTC. The rearrangement links TRBV20-1 to TRBJ2-1; a weak D match, TRBD1 (6 bases). V lost 7 bases, J lost 9 bases, and 13 bases lay in between. The CDR3 has 11 amino acids. Germline CDR1 and CDR2: DFQATT and SNEGSKA (reference sequence).

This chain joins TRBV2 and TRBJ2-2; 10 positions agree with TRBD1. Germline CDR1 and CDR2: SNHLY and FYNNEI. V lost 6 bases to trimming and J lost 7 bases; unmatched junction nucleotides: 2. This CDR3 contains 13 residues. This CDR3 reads CASSRTGGGELFF. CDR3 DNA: TGTGCCAGCAGCAGGACAGGGGGCGGGGAGCTGTTTTTT.

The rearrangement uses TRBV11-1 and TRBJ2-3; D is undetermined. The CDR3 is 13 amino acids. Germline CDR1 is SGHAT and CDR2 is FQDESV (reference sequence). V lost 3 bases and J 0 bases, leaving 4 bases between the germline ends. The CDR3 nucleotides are TGTGCCAGCAGCTTTCCTAGCACAGATACGCAGTATTTT. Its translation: CASSFPSTDTQYF. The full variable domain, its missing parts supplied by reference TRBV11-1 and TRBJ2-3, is EAEVAQSPRYKITEKSQAVAFWCDPISGHATLYWYRQILGQGPELLVQFQDESVVDDSQLPKDRFSAERLKGVDSTLKIQPAELGDSAMYLCASSFPSTDTQYFGPGTRLTVL.

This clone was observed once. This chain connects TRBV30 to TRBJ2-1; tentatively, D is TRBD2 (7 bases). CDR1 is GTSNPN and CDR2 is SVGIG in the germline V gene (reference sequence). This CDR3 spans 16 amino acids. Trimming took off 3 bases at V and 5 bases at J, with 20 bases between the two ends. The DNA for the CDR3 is TGTGCCTGGAGCCCCCTGGGGGGGCCTTTAAACAATGAGCAGTTCTTC. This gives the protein CAWSPLGGPLNNEQFF.

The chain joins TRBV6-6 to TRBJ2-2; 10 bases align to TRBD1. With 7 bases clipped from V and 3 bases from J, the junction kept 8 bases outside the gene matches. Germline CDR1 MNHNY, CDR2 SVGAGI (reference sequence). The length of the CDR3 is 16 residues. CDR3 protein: CASTTGDRGYTGELFF. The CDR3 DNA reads TGTGCCAGCACCACGGGGGACAGGGGATACACCGGGGAGCTGTTTTTT.

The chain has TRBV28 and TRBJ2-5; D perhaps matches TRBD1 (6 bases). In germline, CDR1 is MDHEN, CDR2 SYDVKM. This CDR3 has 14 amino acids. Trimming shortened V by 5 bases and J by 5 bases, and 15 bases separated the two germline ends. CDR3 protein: CASSAYRVGETQYF. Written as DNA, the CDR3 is TGTGCCAGCAGTGCCTACAGGGTCGGGGAGACCCAGTACTTC.

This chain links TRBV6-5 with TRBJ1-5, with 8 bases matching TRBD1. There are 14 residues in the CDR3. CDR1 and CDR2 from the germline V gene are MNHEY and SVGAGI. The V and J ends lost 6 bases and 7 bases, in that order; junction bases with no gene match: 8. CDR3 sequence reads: CASSRTGSNQPQHF. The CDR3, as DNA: TGTGCCAGCAGCCGGACAGGGAGTAACCAGCCCCAGCATTTT.

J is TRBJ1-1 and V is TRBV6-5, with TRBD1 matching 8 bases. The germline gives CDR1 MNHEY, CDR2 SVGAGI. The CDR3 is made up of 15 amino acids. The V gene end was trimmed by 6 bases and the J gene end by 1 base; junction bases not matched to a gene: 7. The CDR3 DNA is TGTGCCAGCAGGGCCCCCGGACAGGGGAACACTGAAGCTTTCTTT. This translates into CASRAPGQGNTEAFF.

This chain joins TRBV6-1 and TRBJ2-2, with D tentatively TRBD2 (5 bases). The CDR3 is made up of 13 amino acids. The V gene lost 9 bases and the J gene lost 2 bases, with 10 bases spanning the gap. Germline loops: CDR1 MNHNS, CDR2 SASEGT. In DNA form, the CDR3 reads TGTGCCAGTAGACGGACTAACACCGGGGAGCTGTTTTTT. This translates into CASRRTNTGELFF.

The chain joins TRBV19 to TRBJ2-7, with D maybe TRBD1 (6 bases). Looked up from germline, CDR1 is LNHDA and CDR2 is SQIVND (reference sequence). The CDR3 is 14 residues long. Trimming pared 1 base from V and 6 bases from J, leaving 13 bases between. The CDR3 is CASSIGRQAVEQYF. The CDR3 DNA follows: TGTGCCAGTAGTATAGGGAGACAGGCAGTCGAGCAGTACTTC.

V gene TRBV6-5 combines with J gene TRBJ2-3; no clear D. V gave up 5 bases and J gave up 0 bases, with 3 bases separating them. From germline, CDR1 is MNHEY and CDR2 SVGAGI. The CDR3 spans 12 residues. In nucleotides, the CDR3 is TGTGCCAGCAGTGCCAGCACAGATACGCAGTATTTT. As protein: CASSASTDTQYF.

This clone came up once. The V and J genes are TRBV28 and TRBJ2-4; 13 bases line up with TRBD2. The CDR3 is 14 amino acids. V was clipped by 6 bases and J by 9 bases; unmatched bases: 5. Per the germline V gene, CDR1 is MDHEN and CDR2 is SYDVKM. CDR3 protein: CASRPGLAGFIQYF. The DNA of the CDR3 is TGTGCCAGCAGACCGGGACTAGCGGGATTCATTCAGTACTTC.

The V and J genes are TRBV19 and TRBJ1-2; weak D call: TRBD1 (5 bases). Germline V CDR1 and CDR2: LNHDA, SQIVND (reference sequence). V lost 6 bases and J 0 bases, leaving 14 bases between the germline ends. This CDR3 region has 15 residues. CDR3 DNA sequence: TGTGCCAGTAGACCCGGGACCTTAGCTAACTATGGCTACACCTTC. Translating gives CASRPGTLANYGYTF.

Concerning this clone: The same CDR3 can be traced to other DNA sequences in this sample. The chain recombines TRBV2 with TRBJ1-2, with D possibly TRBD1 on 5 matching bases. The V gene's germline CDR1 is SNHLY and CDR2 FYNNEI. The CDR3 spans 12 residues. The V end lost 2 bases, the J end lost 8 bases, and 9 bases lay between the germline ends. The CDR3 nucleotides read TGTGCCAGCAGTGAATTGGGGGGGGGCTACACCTTC. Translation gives CASSELGGGYTF.

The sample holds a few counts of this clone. CDR3 nucleotides: TGCGCCAGCAGCCAAGATAGGGGACAGGGCCACGAAAAACTGTTTTTT. Amino acid sequence: CASSQDRGQGHEKLFF. This chain joins TRBV4-1 and TRBJ1-4, with 9 nucleotides matching TRBD1. CDR3 size: 16 residues. Unmatched junction bases numbered 7, after V lost 0 bases and J lost 8 bases. Germline CDR1 and CDR2: MGHRA and YSYEKL.

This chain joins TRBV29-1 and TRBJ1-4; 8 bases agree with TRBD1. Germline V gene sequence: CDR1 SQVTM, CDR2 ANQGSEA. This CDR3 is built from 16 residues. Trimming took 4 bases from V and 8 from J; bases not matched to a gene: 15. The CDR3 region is CSVAGTGDSQAEKLFF. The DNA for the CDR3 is TGCAGCGTTGCCGGGACAGGAGATTCTCAGGCGGAAAAACTGTTTTTT. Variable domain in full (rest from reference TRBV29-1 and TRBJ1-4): SAVISQKPSRDICQRGTSLTIQCQVDSQVTMMFWYRQQPGQSLTLIATANQGSEATYESGFVIDKFPISRPNLTFSTLTVSNMSPEDSSIYLCSVAGTGDSQAEKLFFGSGTQLSVL.

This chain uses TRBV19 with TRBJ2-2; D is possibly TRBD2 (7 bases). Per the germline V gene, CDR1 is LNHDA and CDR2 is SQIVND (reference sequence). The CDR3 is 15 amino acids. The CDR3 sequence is CVRGLRYPNTGELFF. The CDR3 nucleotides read TGTGTCAGGGGACTAAGGTATCCGAACACCGGGGAGCTGTTTTTT.

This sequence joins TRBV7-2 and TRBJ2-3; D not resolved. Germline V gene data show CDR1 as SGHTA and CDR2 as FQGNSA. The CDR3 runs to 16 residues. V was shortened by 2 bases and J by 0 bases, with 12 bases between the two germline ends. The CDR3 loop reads CASSLRGGASTDTQYF. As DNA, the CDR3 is TGTGCCAGCAGCTTACGAGGTGGAGCTAGCACAGATACGCAGTATTTT. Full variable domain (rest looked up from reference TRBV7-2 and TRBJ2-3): GAGVSQSPSNKVTEKGKDVELRCDPISGHTALYWYRQSLGQGLEFLIYFQGNSAPDKSGLPSDRFSAERTGGSVSTLTIQRTQQEDSAVYLCASSLRGGASTDTQYFGPGTRLTVL.